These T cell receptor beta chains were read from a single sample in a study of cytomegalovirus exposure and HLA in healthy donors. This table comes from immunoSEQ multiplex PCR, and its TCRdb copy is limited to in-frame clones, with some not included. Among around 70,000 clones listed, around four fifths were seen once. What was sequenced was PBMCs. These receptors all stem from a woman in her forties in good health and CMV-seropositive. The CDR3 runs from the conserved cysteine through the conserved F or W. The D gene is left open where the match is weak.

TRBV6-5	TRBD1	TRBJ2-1	CASNSPGQAYNEQFF
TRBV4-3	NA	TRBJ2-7	CASSPDSTSYEQYF
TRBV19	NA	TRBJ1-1	CASSPRDTEAFF
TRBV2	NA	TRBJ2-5	CASSQGGIETQYF
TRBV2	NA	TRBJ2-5	CASSADYLQETQYF
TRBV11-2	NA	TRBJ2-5	CASSPEDSPRETQYF
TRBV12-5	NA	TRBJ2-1	CASGLDGQYLSPKFF
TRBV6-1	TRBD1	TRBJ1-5	CASSEGDRVDQPQHF
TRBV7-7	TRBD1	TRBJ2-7	CASSFRDSGEQYF
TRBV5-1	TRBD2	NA	CASSRSSGRTYEQYF
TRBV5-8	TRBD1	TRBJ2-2	CASSKGQGGTGELFF
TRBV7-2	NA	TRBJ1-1	CASSTNGGGASVEAFF
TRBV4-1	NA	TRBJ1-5	CASSLAYSNQPQHF
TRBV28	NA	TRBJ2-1	CASSGSGPYNEQFF
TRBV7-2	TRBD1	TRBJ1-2	CASSLDRGPYGYTF
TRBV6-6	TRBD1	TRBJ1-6	CASSTGTGNSPLHF
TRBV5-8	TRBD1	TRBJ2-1	CASSLVRDSLFNEQFF
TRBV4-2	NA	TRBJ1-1	CASSHGRRDTEAFF
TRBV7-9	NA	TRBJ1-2	CSSSTSEVGYTF
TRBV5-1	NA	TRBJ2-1	CASSLETADNEQFF
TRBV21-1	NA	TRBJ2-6	CASSKGSGQGGPSGANVLTF
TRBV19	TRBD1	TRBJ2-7	CASSIDHDRVYEQYF
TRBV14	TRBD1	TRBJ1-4	CASSPLRRDRGHSSEKLFF
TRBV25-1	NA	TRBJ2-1	CASSETLSAYNEQFF
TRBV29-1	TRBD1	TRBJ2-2	CSVMGQTNTGELFF
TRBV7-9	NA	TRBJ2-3	CSSSLGPDTQYF
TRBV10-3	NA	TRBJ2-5	CAISEARLEETQYF